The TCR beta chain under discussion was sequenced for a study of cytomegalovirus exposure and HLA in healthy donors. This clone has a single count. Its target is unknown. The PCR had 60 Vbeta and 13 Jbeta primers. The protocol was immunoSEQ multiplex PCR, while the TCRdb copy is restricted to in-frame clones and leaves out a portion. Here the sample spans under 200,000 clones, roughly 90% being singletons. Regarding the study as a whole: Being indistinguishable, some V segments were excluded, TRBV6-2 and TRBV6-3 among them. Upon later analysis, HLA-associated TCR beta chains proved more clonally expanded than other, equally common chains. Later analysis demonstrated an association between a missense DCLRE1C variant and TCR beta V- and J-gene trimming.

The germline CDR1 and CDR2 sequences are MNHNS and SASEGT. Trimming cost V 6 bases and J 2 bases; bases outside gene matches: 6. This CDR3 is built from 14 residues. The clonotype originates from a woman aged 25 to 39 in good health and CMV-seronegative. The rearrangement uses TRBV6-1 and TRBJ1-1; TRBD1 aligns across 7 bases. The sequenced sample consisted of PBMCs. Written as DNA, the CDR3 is TGTGCCAGCAGGATGGACAGGAGCAACACTGAAGCTTTCTTT. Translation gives CASRMDRSNTEAFF.